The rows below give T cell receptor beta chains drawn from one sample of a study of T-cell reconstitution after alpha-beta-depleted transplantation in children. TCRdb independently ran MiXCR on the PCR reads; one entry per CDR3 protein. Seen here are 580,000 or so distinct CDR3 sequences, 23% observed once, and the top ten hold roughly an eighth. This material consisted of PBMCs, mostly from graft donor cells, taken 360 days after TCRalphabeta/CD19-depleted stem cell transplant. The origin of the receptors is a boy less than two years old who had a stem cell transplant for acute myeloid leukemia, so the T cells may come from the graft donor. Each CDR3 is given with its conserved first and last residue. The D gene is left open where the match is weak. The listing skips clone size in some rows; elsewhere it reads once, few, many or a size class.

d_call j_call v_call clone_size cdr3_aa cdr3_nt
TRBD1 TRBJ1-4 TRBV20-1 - CSARDVGQGVEKLFF TGCAGTGCTAGAGATGTCGGACAGGGGGTTGAAAAACTGTTTTTT
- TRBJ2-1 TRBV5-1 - CASSLVSGVSYNEQFF TGCGCCAGCAGCTTGGTTTCGGGGGTCTCCTACAATGAGCAGTTCTTC
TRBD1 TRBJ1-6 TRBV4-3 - CASSQDWDRGNSPLHF TGCGCCAGCAGCCAAGATTGGGACAGGGGTAATTCACCCCTCCACTTT
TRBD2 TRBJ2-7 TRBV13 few CASSWTSGGFEQYF TGTGCCAGCAGCTGGACTAGCGGGGGGTTCGAGCAGTACTTC
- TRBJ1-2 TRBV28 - CASSRRKTVHGYTF TGTGCCAGCAGTCGGCGGAAGACGGTCCATGGCTACACCTTC
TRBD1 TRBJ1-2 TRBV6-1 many CASRDGTGVSYGYTF TGTGCCAGCAGAGATGGGACAGGGGTGAGCTATGGCTACACCTTC
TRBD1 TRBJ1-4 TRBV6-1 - CASSSTGGLGTNEKLFF TGTGCCAGCAGCTCGACAGGGGGCTTAGGAACTAATGAAAAACTGTTTTTT
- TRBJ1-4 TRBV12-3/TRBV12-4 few CASSYSITRDLNEKLFF TGTGCCAGCAGTTATTCTATCACCAGGGATCTAAATGAAAAACTGTTTTTT
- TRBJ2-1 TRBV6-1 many CASSTHLGDRYNEQFF TGTGCCAGCAGTACGCACTTGGGGGACCGCTACAATGAGCAGTTCTTC
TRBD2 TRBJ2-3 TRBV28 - CASSLSGGISWEDTQYF TGTGCCAGCAGTTTAAGCGGGGGGATATCCTGGGAAGATACGCAGTATTTT
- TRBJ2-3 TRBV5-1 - CASSQRGDRSTDTQYF TGCGCCAGCAGCCAAAGGGGAGACCGTAGCACAGATACGCAGTATTTT
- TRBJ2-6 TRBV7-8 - CASSLYQGGGANVLTF TGTGCCAGCAGCTTATATCAGGGGGGAGGGGCCAACGTCCTGACTTTC
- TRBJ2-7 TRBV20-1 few CSAREFGGYEQYF TGCAGTGCTAGAGAATTCGGCGGGTACGAGCAGTACTTC
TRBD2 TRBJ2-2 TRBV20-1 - CTSGGGNTGELFF TGCACTAGCGGGGGCGGGAACACCGGGGAGCTGTTTTTT
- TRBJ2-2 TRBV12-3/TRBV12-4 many CASSWSGVDGLFF TGTGCCAGCAGTTGGTCCGGAGTCGATGGGCTGTTTTTT
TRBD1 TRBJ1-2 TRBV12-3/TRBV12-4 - CASRSSDRDGYTF TGTGCCAGCAGATCCTCGGACAGGGATGGCTACACCTTC
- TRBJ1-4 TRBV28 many CASRLELEEKLFF TGTGCCAGCAGACTGGAGTTAGAGGAAAAACTGTTTTTT
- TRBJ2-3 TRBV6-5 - CASSYRVATDTQYF TGTGCCAGCAGTTACAGGGTAGCCACAGATACGCAGTATTTT
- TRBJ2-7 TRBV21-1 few CASRLWHRRREYF TGTGCCAGCCGCCTTTGGCACAGAAGAAGAGAGTACTTC
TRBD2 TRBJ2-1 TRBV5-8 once CASSQLAGTRRNNEQFF TGTGCCAGCAGCCAGCTAGCGGGGACGCGACGGAACAATGAGCAGTTCTTC
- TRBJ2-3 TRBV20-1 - CSAFAGVGTDTQYF TGCAGTGCTTTTGCAGGGGTGGGCACAGATACGCAGTATTTT
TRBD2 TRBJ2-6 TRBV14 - CASSLRRGREYSGANVLTF TGTGCCAGCAGCCTCCGCCGGGGGAGGGAATACTCTGGGGCCAACGTCCTGACTTTC
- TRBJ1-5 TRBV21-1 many CASSKGGPQHF TGTGCCAGCAGCAAAGGGGGGCCCCAGCATTTT
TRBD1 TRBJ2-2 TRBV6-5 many CASSHRGHRGQNTGELFF TGTGCCAGCAGTCACCGGGGCCACAGGGGGCAGAACACCGGGGAGCTGTTTTTT
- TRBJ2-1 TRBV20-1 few CSAPRQGLQFF TGCAGTGCTCCCCGCCAGGGGCTGCAGTTCTTC
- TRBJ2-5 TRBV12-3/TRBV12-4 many CASTPWHTQETQYF TGTGCCAGCACCCCTTGGCACACCCAAGAGACCCAGTACTTC
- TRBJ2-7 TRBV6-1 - CASSLSPSSYEQYF TGTGCCAGCAGTCTAAGTCCCAGCTCCTACGAGCAGTACTTC
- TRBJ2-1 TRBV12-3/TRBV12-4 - CASRPEFNEQFF TGTGCCAGTCGTCCGGAGTTTAATGAGCAGTTCTTC
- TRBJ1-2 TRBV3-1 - CASSPDPGGKLNYGYTF TGTGCCAGCAGCCCAGACCCGGGCGGGAAACTAAACTATGGCTACACCTTC
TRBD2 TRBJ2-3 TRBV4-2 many CASSRLGIGTSGAIDTQYF TGTGCCAGCAGCCGCCTCGGAATCGGGACTAGCGGGGCGATAGATACGCAGTATTTT
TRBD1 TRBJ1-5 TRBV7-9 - CASSPRGQAPQPQHF TGTGCCAGCAGCCCTCGTGGACAGGCCCCTCAGCCCCAGCATTTT
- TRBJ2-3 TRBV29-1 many CSVENITDTQYF TGCAGCGTTGAAAACATCACAGATACGCAGTATTTT
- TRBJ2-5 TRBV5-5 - CASSVTGFQETQYF TGTGCCAGCAGCGTTACAGGATTCCAAGAGACCCAGTACTTC
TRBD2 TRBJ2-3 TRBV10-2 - CASRPPGGTDTQYF TGCGCCAGCAGGCCCCCGGGGGGAACAGATACGCAGTATTTT
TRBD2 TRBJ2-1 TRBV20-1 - CSARGGGRGHEQFF TGCAGTGCTAGAGGTGGGGGGAGGGGACATGAGCAGTTCTTC
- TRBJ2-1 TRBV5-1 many CASRKADSYNEQFF TGCGCCAGCAGAAAAGCGGACTCCTACAATGAGCAGTTCTTC
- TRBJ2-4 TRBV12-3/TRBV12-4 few CASSLVLAGTDRRNIQYF TGTGCCAGCAGTTTAGTTTTAGCGGGGACAGACCGAAGAAACATTCAGTACTTC
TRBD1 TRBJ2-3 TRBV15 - CATSRVQGVNTQYF TGTGCCACCAGCAGAGTGCAGGGGGTGAATACGCAGTATTTT
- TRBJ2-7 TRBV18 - CASSPQGREQYF TGTGCCAGCTCACCACAGGGACGCGAGCAGTACTTC
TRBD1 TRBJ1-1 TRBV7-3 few CASSSQGGGTEAFF TGTGCCAGCAGCTCTCAGGGGGGGGGCACTGAAGCTTTCTTT
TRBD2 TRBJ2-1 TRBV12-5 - CASGPKEPGLAGGRGVEQFF TGTGCTAGTGGTCCCAAGGAACCGGGACTAGCGGGGGGGCGTGGAGTAGAGCAGTTCTTC
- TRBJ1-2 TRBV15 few CATSSQRSDTNYGYTF TGTGCCACCAGCAGTCAACGATCGGACACCAACTATGGCTACACCTTC
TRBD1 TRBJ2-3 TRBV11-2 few CASSLEWDSRVSTDTQYF TGTGCCAGCAGCTTAGAGTGGGACAGTAGAGTTAGCACAGATACGCAGTATTTT
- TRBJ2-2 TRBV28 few CASSLWGARGELFF TGTGCCAGCAGTTTGTGGGGAGCACGCGGGGAGCTGTTTTTT
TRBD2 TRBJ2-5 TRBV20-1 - CSATLAGGLQETQYF TGCAGTGCTACCTTAGCGGGGGGTCTCCAAGAGACCCAGTACTTC
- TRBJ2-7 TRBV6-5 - CASSYRSPGRQSSYEQYF TGTGCCAGCAGTTATCGAAGTCCAGGGAGGCAGAGCTCCTACGAGCAGTACTTC
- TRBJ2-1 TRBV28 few CASSRRTEGLSYNEQFF TGTGCCAGCAGTCGTCGGACTGAAGGTCTCTCCTACAATGAGCAGTTCTTC
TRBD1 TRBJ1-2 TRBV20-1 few CSAPPTGGNYGYTF TGCAGTGCCCCACCCACAGGGGGAAACTATGGCTACACCTTC
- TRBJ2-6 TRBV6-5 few CASRRSTSPSSGANVLTF TGTGCCAGCAGAAGGAGCACCTCACCGAGCTCTGGGGCCAACGTCCTGACTTTC
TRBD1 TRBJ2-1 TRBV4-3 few CASSAPGTGHNEQFF TGCGCCAGCAGCGCCCCCGGGACAGGTCACAATGAGCAGTTCTTC
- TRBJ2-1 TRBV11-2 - CASSFRGGDYNEQFF TGTGCCAGCAGCTTTCGCGGGGGCGACTACAATGAGCAGTTCTTC
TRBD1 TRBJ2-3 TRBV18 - CASSQDREPTDTQYF TGTGCCAGCTCACAAGACAGGGAACCCACAGATACGCAGTATTTT